Detailed here is one T cell receptor (beta chain). Its antigen is currently not known. Base quality data are lacking; no much larger clone is found one base away. In the ophthalmopathy patients, disease was moderately to severely active, with a Clinical Activity Score of 3 or more, a NOSPECS grade of 4 or more, and a duration of less than 3 months. Exclusion was applied to patients with uncontrolled infections, other autoimmune diseases, pregnancy or lactation. Diagnoses were established on the basis of clinical symptoms, serum thyroxine and TRAb, thyroid ultrasound, and orbital computed tomography. PBMCs were separated from under 11 ml of fresh peripheral blood using Ficoll-Paque density gradient centrifugation. Trizol reagent was used to extract total RNA, and RNA quality was then checked on an Agilent 2100 Bioanalyzer. The TCR beta CDR3 regions were amplified from the RNA transcripts. For the first round of RT-PCR on the TCR CDR3, the HTBI primer set was used together with the Qiagen OneStep RT-PCR kit. The libraries were constructed in a second round of multiplex PCR and then size-selected and purified. Paired-end sequencing of the libraries was performed with 100 bp reads on an Illumina HiSeq2000. The authors' pipeline ran thus. SOAPnuke was used to process the raw data, throwing out any read that contained adapters or uncalled bases, had a mean Phred below 15, or lacked an exact constant-primer or identifier match. High-quality paired reads were merged with COPE v1.2.5, and unique nucleotide sequences were defined as clonotypes. Clonotypes were aligned to IMGT TRBV, TRBD and TRBJ reference segments using MiTCR v1.1. Only V-J combinations with frequency above 0.0001, covering approximately 99% of repertoires, were analysed. The TCS score was defined as F50 (clonal expansion) divided by E x V (chaos), with BLOSUM62-based TCRdist calculated between CDR3 peptides within each V-J. Welch's t-statistics and random forest reduced just over 500 V-J features to 10 to 15, which were used in a naive Bayes classifier (R e1071). The Morisita-Horn index was used to measure how similar the thyroid and blood repertoires were. The raw public data were reprocessed by TCRdb itself: fastp quality trimming at Q25, MiXCR clonotype calling, in-frame beta chains only. For every CDR3 protein sequence, its rows merge into one entry that carries the most common genes and DNA. The V and J calls follow TCRdb's processing rather than the paper's. The sample yields approximately 610,000 distinct CDR3 sequences; about 15% were counted once. The ten biggest clones cover around 4.5% of the sample.

This sample was taken from a study of T cells in Graves' hyperthyroidism and ophthalmopathy (dated by TCRdb to between 2018 and 2020). Regarding the research as a whole: Peripheral blood samples were taken at the time of initial diagnosis, prior to any treatment. After blood sampling, hyperthyroidism patients were treated with methimazole at a starting dose of 30 mg daily, and ophthalmopathy patients were treated with high-dose intravenous methylprednisolone. In addition, the study compared T-cell repertoires in thyroid tissue and in blood from over 5 Graves' hyperthyroidism patients. An independent validation cohort of 18 to 20 hyperthyroidism patients and 17 patients who later progressed to ophthalmopathy tested prospective prediction of ophthalmopathy. To identify TCR V-J signatures that set the groups apart, the researchers used a discovery cohort of 100 patients, made up of under 45 with Graves' ophthalmopathy and approximately 57 with stable Graves' hyperthyroidism. The paper reports TCR Vbeta CDR3 sequencing of roughly 140 peripheral blood samples: around 41 ophthalmopathy, 75 to 80 hyperthyroidism and 17 progressor patients. The roughly 90 discovery patients were divided at random into training and test sets in a 7:3 ratio.

General study outcomes and caveats: During validation, the model predicted progression to ophthalmopathy a median of approximately 6 months ahead of onset, with more than 55% sensitivity and about 72% specificity. Most expanded thyroid clonotypes (frequency above 0.001) were also found in blood, which suggests that blood repertoires may mirror thyroid immune responses. Sample size was not statistically predetermined, and blinding of investigators to group allocation was not performed. A model built on a 13 V-J signature distinguished ophthalmopathy from stable hyperthyroidism, reaching around 90% sensitivity and 81.08% specificity in cross-validation and 80%/75% in testing.

CDR1 and CDR2, looked up from the germline V gene, are SGHTA and FQGNSA. Relative to germline, V is 2 bases shorter and J is 4 bases shorter, with 12 bases between their ends. The CDR3 has 15 amino acids, counting the end cysteine and phenylalanine. The sequence is cut down to CDR3 DNA, 45 bases in frame from base 1. The rearranged segments are TRBV7-2 and TRBJ1-5; a tentative D call is TRBD1 (6 bases match). The sample was blood. The TCR was taken from a woman aged 40 to 49 with Graves' ophthalmopathy. The bases are TGTGCCAGCAGCTTATCACAGGGTGGGAATCAGCCCCAGCATTTT. This sequence encodes CASSLSQGGNQPQHF.